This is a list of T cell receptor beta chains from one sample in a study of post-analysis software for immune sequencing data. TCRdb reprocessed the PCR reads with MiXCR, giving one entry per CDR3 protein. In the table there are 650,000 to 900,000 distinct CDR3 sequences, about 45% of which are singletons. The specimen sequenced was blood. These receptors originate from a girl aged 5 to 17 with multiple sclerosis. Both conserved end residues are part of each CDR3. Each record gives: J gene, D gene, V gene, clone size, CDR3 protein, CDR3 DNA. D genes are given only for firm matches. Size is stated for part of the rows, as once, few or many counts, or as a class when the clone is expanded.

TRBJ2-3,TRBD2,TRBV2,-,CASSESLAGFTDTQYF,TGTGCCAGCAGTGAAAGTCTAGCGGGGTTCACAGATACGCAGTATTTT
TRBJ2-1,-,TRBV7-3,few,CASAAKGFDEQFF,TGTGCCAGCGCGGCGAAGGGGTTCGATGAGCAGTTCTTC
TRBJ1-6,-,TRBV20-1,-,CSASKGNSYNSPLHF,TGCAGTGCTAGTAAGGGGAACTCCTATAATTCACCCCTCCACTTT
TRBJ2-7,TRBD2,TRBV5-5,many,CASRTSGSSYEQYF,TGTGCCAGCAGGACTAGCGGGAGCTCCTACGAGCAGTACTTC
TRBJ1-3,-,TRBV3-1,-,CASSQVDSGNTIYF,TGTGCCAGCAGCCAAGTGGACTCTGGAAACACCATATATTTT
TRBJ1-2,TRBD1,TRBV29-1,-,CSVELGQGGVYGYTF,TGCAGCGTTGAATTGGGACAGGGGGGAGTCTATGGCTACACCTTC
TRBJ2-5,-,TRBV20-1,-,CSARSLATQYF,TGCAGTGCTAGAAGCCTAGCGACCCAGTACTTC
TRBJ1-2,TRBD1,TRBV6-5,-,CASSSRGTGGLGRGYTF,TGTGCCAGCAGTTCCCGGGGGACAGGGGGCCTTGGACGTGGCTACACCTTC
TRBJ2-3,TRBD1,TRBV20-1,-,CSAGGQALDTQYF,TGCAGTGCTGGAGGACAGGCTCTCGATACGCAGTATTTT
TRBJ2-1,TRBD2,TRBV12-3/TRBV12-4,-,CASTLGTSGRFNEQFF,TGTGCCAGCACTTTAGGGACTAGCGGGAGGTTCAATGAGCAGTTCTTC